These T cell receptor beta chains were read from a single sample in a study of T-cell reconstitution after alpha-beta-depleted transplantation in children. MiXCR, applied by TCRdb to the PCR reads, yields one record per CDR3 protein. The sample has about 370,000 distinct CDR3 sequences; about 20% are singletons. This material consisted of PBMCs from the stem cell graft donor, taken from the stem cell graft. Receptors were obtained from a human donor who donated a stem cell graft to a child with acute myeloid leukemia. Both conserved end residues are part of each CDR3.

length	V	J	CDR3
15	TRBV6-5	TRBJ2-7	CASSYGSGLVDEQYF
15	TRBV5-1	TRBJ1-1	CASSSPGRGRTEAFF
14	TRBV10-3	TRBJ2-3	CAISPPGGTDTQYF
12	TRBV12-3/TRBV12-4	TRBJ1-3	CASTLSGNTIYF
17	TRBV28	TRBJ2-7	CASSSLSLQGAAYEQYF
16	TRBV6-2/TRBV6-3	TRBJ2-5	CASSYSGQGKVETQYF
12	TRBV20-1	TRBJ1-1	CSARVGGAEAFF
21	TRBV11-2	TRBJ2-1	CASSFPRPGLAGAGSYNEQFF
22	TRBV6-2/TRBV6-3	TRBJ2-1	CASSYSVLGAQGVKEGWDEQFF
14	TRBV29-1	TRBJ2-2	CSVESSGRTGELFF
12	TRBV20-1	TRBJ1-6	CSAKGGNSPLHF
14	TRBV28	TRBJ2-7	CASSLASGSGKQYF
15	TRBV5-4	TRBJ2-1	CASSLGGLAYGEQFF
12	TRBV29-1	TRBJ2-5	CSVGDGGETQYF
14	TRBV24-1	TRBJ2-5	CATSDRSGEETQYF